The clone carrying this TCR beta chain was seen repeatedly, ten times or more. Its antigen is unknown. Amplification of TCR beta CDR3 regions was performed using RNA transcripts as template. RT-PCR in the first round (using the HTBI primer set) targeted the TCR CDR3. Using its own MiXCR run on the multiplex PCR reads, TCRdb lists one record per CDR3 protein. The sample contains 650,000 to 700,000 distinct CDR3 sequences, about 18% of which appear only once. The data derive from a study of T cells in Graves' hyperthyroidism and ophthalmopathy. Study-wide results and caveats: The model identified upcoming ophthalmopathy a median approximately six months ahead of onset.

An absence of ophthalmopathy progression within 18 months meant stable Graves' hyperthyroidism. The hyperthyroidism patients had all been newly diagnosed, and their disease duration was under 2 months. Their ages ranged from 18 to 65 years. Clinical symptoms, serum thyroxine and TRAb, thyroid ultrasound and orbital computed tomography were used for the diagnoses. Trimming stripped 0 bases from V and 5 bases from J, with 16 bases between. The CDR3 covers 17 residues. The germline V gene has CDR1 LGHDT and CDR2 YNNKEL (reference sequence). The source is a man between 45 and 60 years old with Graves' hyperthyroidism. The V gene is TRBV3-1, the J gene TRBJ2-2; tentatively, D is TRBD2 (5 bases). Sequenced: blood. The CDR3 here is CASSQDLTGWPTGELFF. The CDR3 bases are TGTGCCAGCAGCCAAGATCTAACGGGGTGGCCGACCGGGGAGCTGTTTTTT.